This TCR beta chain originates from a study of graft-versus-host responses after intestinal transplantation. Looking at the study overall: Anti-thymocyte globulin induction preceded about 3 years of tacrolimus and steroid maintenance in all recipients.

Study results and caveats: Present in recipient marrow, GvH clones included some that appeared first in ileum or blood.

TCRdb's table, derived via immunoSEQ multiplex PCR, lists solely in-frame clones and lacks some. The sample holds approximately 12,000 clones, around four fifths seen once. Once graft tissue had been processed, intraepithelial and lamina propria lymphocytes were released. V was shortened by 1 base and J by 3 bases, with 10 bases between the two germline ends. The germline V gene has CDR1 SGHNT and CDR2 YYREEE (reference sequence). This CDR3 is built from 14 residues. Comment on this clone: What it binds is unknown.

This sequence originates from a human patient who received an intestinal transplant, so some T cells may come from the graft donor. The rearrangement links TRBV5-4 to TRBJ1-1, with D maybe TRBD1 (5 bases). The sample was ileum tissue, taken 23 days after intestinal transplant. The CDR3 reads CASSLWAGDTEAFF. The CDR3 DNA reads TGTGCCAGCAGCTTGTGGGCGGGGGACACTGAAGCTTTCTTT.